The text below deals with one T cell receptor beta chain. No antigen is known for it. Random hexamers were used to reverse transcribe 0.5 to 1 ug of RNA. Coverage of TCR beta CDR3 amplification by immunoSEQ multiplex PCR extended to 54 Vbeta and 13 Jbeta. TCRdb reprocessed the immunoSEQ multiplex PCR reads via MiXCR and lists one record per CDR3 protein. The data hold approximately 150,000 distinct CDR3 sequences, with 92% observed a single time. This sample is drawn from a study of CD8 T cells in Susac syndrome. The germline V and J ends were trimmed by 7 bases and 3 bases, with 18 bases remaining between them. This CDR3 has 14 residues. In germline, CDR1 is SQVTM, CDR2 ANQGSEA. Findings of the study overall: The study recognized that its TCR sequencing and HLA analysis covered a relatively small number of individuals.

CD8+ and CD4+ T cells taken from blood had their TCR beta sequenced. The controls, all healthy donors, were matched for age and sex. The source is a human donor in good health. The chain combines TRBV29-1 with TRBJ2-5; perhaps TRBD2 as D (6 bases). What was sequenced was CD4+ T cells from PBMCs. The CDR3 reads CSGARGTSKETQYF. DNA of the CDR3: TGCAGCGGTGCGCGGGGAACGAGTAAAGAGACCCAGTACTTC.